The sample holds many counts of the clone carrying this T cell receptor (beta chain). Its antigen is not identified. This sample is drawn from a study of CD8 T cells in ankylosing spondylitis. Broader study findings: It was reported that disease-linked clones were significantly enriched in matched ankylosing spondylitis synovial fluid. Reports of some motif variants in reactive arthritis synovial fluid and blood predate this one. There was a TCR beta motif, made of eight highly homologous variants, that appeared characteristic of ankylosing spondylitis blood.

Germline V gene sequence: CDR1 KGHDR, CDR2 SFDVKD. The length of the CDR3 is 14 residues. The ends lost 10 bases at V and 7 bases at J; junction bases unmatched: 11. Quantitative molecular-barcoded 5'-RACE generated the TCR beta libraries. MiXCR, run by TCRdb on the 5' RACE reads, gives a single entry per CDR3 protein. Among around 100,000 distinct CDR3 sequences, 9% were seen once, and the ten largest hold approximately 29%. The sequencing input was blood, either unsorted or a sorted T cell fraction (not recorded which). The chain is built from TRBV24-1 and TRBJ2-2; 7 bases fit TRBD2. This TCR was recovered from a male donor with ankylosing spondylitis. CDR3 protein: CATASGAAGGELFF. In nucleotides, the CDR3 is TGTGCCACTGCCAGCGGGGCGGCGGGCGGGGAGCTGTTTTTT.